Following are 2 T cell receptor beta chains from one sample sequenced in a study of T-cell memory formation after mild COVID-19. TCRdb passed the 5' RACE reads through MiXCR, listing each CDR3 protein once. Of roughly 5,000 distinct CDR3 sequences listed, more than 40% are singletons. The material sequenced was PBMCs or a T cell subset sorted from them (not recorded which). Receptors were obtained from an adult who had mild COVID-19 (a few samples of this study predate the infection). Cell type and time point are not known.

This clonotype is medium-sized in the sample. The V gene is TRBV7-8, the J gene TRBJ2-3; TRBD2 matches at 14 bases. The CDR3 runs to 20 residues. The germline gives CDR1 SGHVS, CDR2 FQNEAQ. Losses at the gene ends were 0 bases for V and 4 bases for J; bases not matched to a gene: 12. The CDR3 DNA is TGTGCCAGCAGCTTAGCGCTAGGGACTAGCGGGGGCCCATTAGCAGATACGCAGTATTTT. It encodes CASSLALGTSGGPLADTQYF.

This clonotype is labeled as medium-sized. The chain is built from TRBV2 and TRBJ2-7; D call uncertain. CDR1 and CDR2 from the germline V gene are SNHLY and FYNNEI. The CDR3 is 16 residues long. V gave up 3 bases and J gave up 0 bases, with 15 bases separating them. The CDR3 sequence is CASSDRPTPSSYEQYV. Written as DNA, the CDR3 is TGTGCCAGCAGTGACAGGCCTACCCCGAGCTCCTACGAGCAGTACGTC.